A selection of T cell receptor beta chains follows, all from one sample in a study of response to subunit inactivated influenza vaccine. TCRdb re-analysed the RT-PCR reads in MiXCR, keeping a single row per CDR3 protein. Of about 540,000 distinct CDR3 sequences detected, under 30% appear once; the ten largest clones hold 2.5% to 3%. These same records also appear under a second study, on T cells expressing NK-cell markers.

The sample consisted of CD4+ T cells sorted from PBMCs, taken approximately 13 days after vaccination. These receptor sequences come from a man aged 50-59 years who received an inactivated influenza vaccine. Both conserved end residues are part of each CDR3. D genes are given only for firm matches. Clone size is not always given. Where it is, it says once, few, many or a class for expanded clones.

>TRBD2|TRBJ2-5|few|TRBV20-1|18
TGCAGTGCTAGAGATGGGAGGGTAGCGGGGCGATTCCAAGAGACCCAGTACTTC
CSARDGRVAGRFQETQYF
>TRBD2|TRBJ2-2|-|TRBV18|19
TGTGCCAGCTCACCACGGCCCGCAGCGGGGGGTATCAACACCGGGGAGCTGTTTTTT
CASSPRPAAGGINTGELFF
>TRBD1|TRBJ2-1|few|TRBV5-1|16
TGCGCCAGCAGCTGGGGACAGGGGAGCTCCTACAATGAGCAGTTCTTC
CASSWGQGSSYNEQFF
>-|TRBJ2-3|many|TRBV5-1|11
TGTGCCAGCCGAGGCACAGATACGCAGTATTTT
CASRGTDTQYF
>-|TRBJ2-1|-|TRBV28|11
TGTGCCACGCATGGGGTCTATGAGCAGTTCTTC
CATHGVYEQFF
>-|TRBJ2-7|few|TRBV20-1|14
TGCAGTGCTAGAGATTCAGTGCGGCTGTCCGAGCAGTACTTC
CSARDSVRLSEQYF
>TRBD1|TRBJ1-5|few|TRBV5-6|15
TGTGCCAGCAGCCGAGACAGGGGAAGGCGTCAGCCCCAGCATTTT
CASSRDRGRRQPQHF
>TRBD1|TRBJ1-5|-|TRBV2|13
TGTGCCAGCAGGACAGGGGAGAATCAGCCCCAGCATTTT
CASRTGENQPQHF
>TRBD2|TRBJ2-1|few|TRBV6-2/TRBV6-3|16
TGTGCCAGCAGTTATTCAGCGGGAGTCCTCGAAAATGAGCAGTTCTTC
CASSYSAGVLENEQFF
>TRBD2|TRBJ2-1|few|TRBV5-1|14
TGCGCCAGCAGCCCGGGACTACAGGACAATGAGCAGTTCTTC
CASSPGLQDNEQFF
>TRBD2|TRBJ2-1|few|TRBV10-3|15
TGTGCCATCAGGGGGGGACTAGCGGGAGGAAGTGAGCAGTTCTTC
CAIRGGLAGGSEQFF
>-|TRBJ2-2|few|TRBV9|14
TGTGCCAGCATGTCCCGGCATAACACCGGGGAGCTGTTTTTT
CASMSRHNTGELFF
>TRBD1|TRBJ2-7|few|TRBV5-1|14
TGCGCCAGCAGCTTGTCACAGGGGAACTACGAGCAGTACTTC
CASSLSQGNYEQYF
>-|TRBJ1-1|many|TRBV14|13
TGTGCCAGCAGCCAACGTACCGGGACAAAAGCTTTCTTT
CASSQRTGTKAFF
>TRBD1|TRBJ1-5|few|TRBV4-3|13
TGCGCCAGCAGCCAGGGACAGTCTCAGCCCCAGCATTTT
CASSQGQSQPQHF
>-|TRBJ1-2|-|TRBV3-1|13
TGTGCCAGCAGGGCAGAGGGGTTTGGTGGCTACACCTTC
CASRAEGFGGYTF
>-|TRBJ1-2|few|TRBV28|14
TGTGCCAGCAGCCGCGGGACACCGAACTATGGCTACACCTTC
CASSRGTPNYGYTF
>-|TRBJ1-2|few|TRBV7-9|15
TGTGCCAGCAGCTCCGGGACAAAAACTAACTATGGCTACACCTTC
CASSSGTKTNYGYTF
>-|TRBJ2-5|once|TRBV20-1|12
TGCAGTGCTACGGACACTCTAGAGACCCAGTACTTC
CSATDTLETQYF
>-|TRBJ1-3|-|TRBV11-2|14
TGTGCCAGCAGCTTTTACGGCTCTGGAAACACCATATATTTT
CASSFYGSGNTIYF
>-|TRBJ2-1|-|TRBV7-2|15
TGTGCCAGCAGCCCTGGACTAACGGCCTACAATGAGCAGTTCTTC
CASSPGLTAYNEQFF
>TRBD2|TRBJ2-3|few|TRBV30|11
TGTGCCTGGAGTCTCACTAGCGTGCAGTATTTT
CAWSLTSVQYF
>TRBD1|TRBJ2-6|few|TRBV6-2/TRBV6-3|19
TGTGCCAGCAGTCGACCTCCGGGACAGGGTACTCTGGGGGCCAACGTCCTGACTTTC
CASSRPPGQGTLGANVLTF
>-|TRBJ1-4|few|TRBV12-3/TRBV12-4|14
TGTGCCAGCACCCTGGGACGATTAAATGAAAAACTGTTTTTT
CASTLGRLNEKLFF
>TRBD1|TRBJ1-1|few|TRBV29-1|14
TGCAGCGTTGGCCTCAGGACAGGGAACACTGAAGCTTTCTTT
CSVGLRTGNTEAFF
>TRBD1|TRBJ1-5|-|TRBV29-1|12
TGCAGCGTCGGACAGGGGGAGGGACCCCAGCATTTT
CSVGQGEGPQHF
>TRBD2|TRBJ2-7|-|TRBV5-1|16
TGCGCCAGCAGTCCCCGGACTAGCGGGGGGGCCTACGAGCAGTACTTC
CASSPRTSGGAYEQYF
>-|TRBJ2-2|many|TRBV5-1|14
TGCGCCACCAGACCGGGACAGAACACCGGGGAGCTGTTTTTT
CATRPGQNTGELFF
>-|TRBJ1-6|-|TRBV7-9|15
TGTGCCAGCAGCTTAGTGGGGGAACCTAATTCACCCCTCCACTTT
CASSLVGEPNSPLHF
>-|TRBJ1-5|-|TRBV12-3/TRBV12-4|14
TGTGCCAGCAGTGCCGACAGGAGAATCCAGCCCCAGCATTTT
CASSADRRIQPQHF
>TRBD1|TRBJ2-2|-|TRBV12-3/TRBV12-4|16
TGTGCCAGCAACCATCGGACAGGTGCGAACACCGGGGAGCTGTTTTTT
CASNHRTGANTGELFF
>TRBD2|TRBJ2-1|-|TRBV25-1|16
TGTGCCAGCAGTGAAGGGGCTAGCGGGGGATACAATGAGCAGTTCTTC
CASSEGASGGYNEQFF
>-|TRBJ2-5|-|TRBV28|15
TGTGCCAGCAGTCCCCACCAGGGTTGGAGAGAGACCCAGTACTTC
CASSPHQGWRETQYF
>TRBD2|TRBJ2-7|-|TRBV7-9|16
TGTGCCAGCAGCACCCGGACTAGCGGGCAGACCTACGAGCAGTACTTC
CASSTRTSGQTYEQYF
>-|TRBJ1-2|few|TRBV3-1|15
TGTGCCAGCAGCCATGGGGTTGGGGGCAGAAGGAGCTACACCTTC
CASSHGVGGRRSYTF
>-|TRBJ2-7|few|TRBV7-2|15
TGTGCCAGCAGCTTAGCCGGGACAAGGGCCTACGAGCAGTACTTC
CASSLAGTRAYEQYF
>TRBD2|TRBJ2-1|few|TRBV10-3|14
TGTGCCATCACCGGTAGCGGGAGTTACAATGAGCAGTTCTTC
CAITGSGSYNEQFF